Listed below are T cell receptor beta chains from one sample, sequenced in a study of blood T cell repertoires in COVID-19. Profiled with immunoSEQ multiplex PCR; TCRdb holds only in-frame clones, not every one. The sample includes 30,000 to 35,000 clones, roughly four fifths seen only once; the top ten take 15% to 20%. Specimen: peripheral blood. Receptors were obtained from a human donor in a cohort sampled during active COVID-19. Both conserved end residues are part of each CDR3. The listing skips clone size in some rows; elsewhere it reads once, few, many or a size class.

TRBJ1-2 | . | TRBV19 | CASSLQGTYGYTF
TRBJ2-7 | . | TRBV3-1/TRBV3-2 | CASSQAGTGTYEQYF
TRBJ2-7 | . | TRBV19 | CASQLGGQGSYEQYF
TRBJ2-3 | . | TRBV7-9 | CASSLGTSGASTDTQYF
TRBJ1-1 | . | TRBV7-9 | CASSSPGQGAQEAFF
TRBJ2-2 | . | TRBV15 | CATSGTRTGWGNQLGELFF
TRBJ2-5 | . | TRBV24-1 | CATSDLRGGAETQYF
TRBJ2-1 | . | TRBV7-2 | CASSPDFEQFF
TRBJ2-2 | . | TRBV5-1 | CASSLDPSIRGGGELFF
TRBJ2-2 | . | TRBV3-1/TRBV3-2 | CASSQIGELFF
TRBJ2-7 | . | TRBV3-1/TRBV3-2 | CASSQGQGGEQYF
TRBJ1-5 | . | TRBV28 | CASSLGGSRDQPQHF
TRBJ2-7 | . | TRBV6-5 | CASSWGQGYEQYF
TRBJ1-3 | once | TRBV6-5 | CASSTQGTGNTIYF
TRBJ1-1 | once | TRBV5-6 | CASSLLLQGTDTEAFF
TRBJ2-4 | . | TRBV7-2 | CASSLAPSGSKNIQYF